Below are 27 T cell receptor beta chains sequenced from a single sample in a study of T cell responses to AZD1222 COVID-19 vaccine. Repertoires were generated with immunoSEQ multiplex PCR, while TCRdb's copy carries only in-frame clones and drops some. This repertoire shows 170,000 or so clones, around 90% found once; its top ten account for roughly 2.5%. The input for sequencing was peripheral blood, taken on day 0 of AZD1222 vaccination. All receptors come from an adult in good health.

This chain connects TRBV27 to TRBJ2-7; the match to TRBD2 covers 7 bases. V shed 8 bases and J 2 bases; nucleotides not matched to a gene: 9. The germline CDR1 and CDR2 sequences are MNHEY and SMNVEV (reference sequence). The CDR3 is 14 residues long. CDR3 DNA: TGTGCCAGCGCCGTAGCGGGTCCCACCTACGAGCAGTACTTC. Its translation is CASAVAGPTYEQYF.

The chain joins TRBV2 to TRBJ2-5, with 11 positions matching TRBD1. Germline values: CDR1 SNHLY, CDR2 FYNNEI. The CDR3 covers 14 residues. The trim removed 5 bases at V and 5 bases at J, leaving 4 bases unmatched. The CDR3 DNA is TGTGCCAGCAGTCTGGACAGGGGGCAGGAGACCCAGTACTTC. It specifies CASSLDRGQETQYF.

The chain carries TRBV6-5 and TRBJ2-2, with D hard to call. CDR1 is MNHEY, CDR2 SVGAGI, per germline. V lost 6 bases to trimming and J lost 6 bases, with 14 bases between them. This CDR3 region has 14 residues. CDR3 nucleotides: TGTGCCAGCAGCCGGATGACCCGAGCCGGGGAGCTGTTTTTT. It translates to CASSRMTRAGELFF.

The CDR3 DNA is TGTGCCAGCAGCTTAGAAGGCGGGATCACAGATACGCAGTATTTT. Protein: CASSLEGGITDTQYF. The chain is built from TRBV11-3 and TRBJ2-3, with TRBD2 as a possible D gene (6 bases). Germline V lookup: CDR1 SGHNT, CDR2 YENEEA. CDR3 length: 15 residues. The germline V and J ends were trimmed by 0 bases and 2 bases, with 9 bases remaining between them.

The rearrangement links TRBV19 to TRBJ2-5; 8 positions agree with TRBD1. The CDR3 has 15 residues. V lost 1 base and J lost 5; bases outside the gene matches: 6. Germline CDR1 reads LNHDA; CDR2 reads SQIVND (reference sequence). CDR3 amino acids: CASSIADRALETQYF. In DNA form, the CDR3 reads TGTGCCAGTAGTATAGCGGACAGGGCTTTGGAGACCCAGTACTTC.

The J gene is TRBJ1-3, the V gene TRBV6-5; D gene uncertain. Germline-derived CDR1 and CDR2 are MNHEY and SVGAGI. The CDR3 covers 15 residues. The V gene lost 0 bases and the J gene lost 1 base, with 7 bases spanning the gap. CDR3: CASSYSRRSGNTIYF. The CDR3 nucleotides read TGTGCCAGCAGTTACTCCCGTCGGTCTGGAAACACCATATATTTT.

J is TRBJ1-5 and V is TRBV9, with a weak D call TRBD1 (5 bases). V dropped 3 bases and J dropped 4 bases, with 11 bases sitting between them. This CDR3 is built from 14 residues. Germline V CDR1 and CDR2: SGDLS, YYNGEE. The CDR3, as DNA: TGTGCCAGCAGCGCCGACAGTGTTAATCAGCCCCAGCATTTT. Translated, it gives CASSADSVNQPQHF.

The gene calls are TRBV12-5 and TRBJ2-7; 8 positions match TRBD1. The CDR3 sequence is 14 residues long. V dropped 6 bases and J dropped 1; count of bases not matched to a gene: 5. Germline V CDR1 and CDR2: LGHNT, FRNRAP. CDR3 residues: CASGNGQGSYEQYF. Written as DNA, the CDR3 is TGTGCTAGTGGCAATGGACAGGGATCCTACGAGCAGTACTTC.

The CDR3 is CASSLAGSANEKLFF. The CDR3 DNA reads as TGTGCCAGCAGTTTGGCGGGTTCGGCTAATGAAAAACTGTTTTTT. The gene calls are TRBV28 and TRBJ1-4, with no clear D. Per the germline V gene, CDR1 is MDHEN and CDR2 is SYDVKM. This CDR3 region has 15 residues. The germline V and J ends were trimmed by 3 bases and 3 bases, with 11 bases remaining between them.

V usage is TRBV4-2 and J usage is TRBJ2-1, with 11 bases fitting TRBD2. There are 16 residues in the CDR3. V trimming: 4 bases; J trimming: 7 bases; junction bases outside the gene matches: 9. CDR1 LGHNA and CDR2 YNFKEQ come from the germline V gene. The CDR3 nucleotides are TGTGCCAGCAGCCGACCCGGGACTAGCGGAGAGAATGAGCAGTTCTTC. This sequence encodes CASSRPGTSGENEQFF.

The CDR3 DNA sequence: TGTGCCAGTAGTCCCGGGGGCTACGGCTACACCTTC. This translates into CASSPGGYGYTF. The chain employs TRBV19 and TRBJ1-2; D possibly corresponds to TRBD1 (6 bases). Germline loops: CDR1 LNHDA, CDR2 SQIVND (reference sequence). Trimming stripped 5 bases from V and 8 bases from J, with 12 bases between. This CDR3 region has 12 residues.

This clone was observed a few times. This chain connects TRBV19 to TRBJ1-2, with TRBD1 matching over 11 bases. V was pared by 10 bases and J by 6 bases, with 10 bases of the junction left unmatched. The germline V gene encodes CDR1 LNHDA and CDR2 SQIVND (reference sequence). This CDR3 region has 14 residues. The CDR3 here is CATNRDRGRDGYTF. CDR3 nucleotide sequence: TGTGCCACCAACCGGGACAGGGGGAGAGATGGCTACACCTTC.

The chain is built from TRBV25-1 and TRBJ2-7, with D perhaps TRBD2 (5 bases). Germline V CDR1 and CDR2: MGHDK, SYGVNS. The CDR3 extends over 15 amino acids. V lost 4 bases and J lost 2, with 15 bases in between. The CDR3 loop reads CASSGGLLQTYEQYF. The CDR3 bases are TGTGCCAGCAGTGGAGGGCTACTCCAAACCTACGAGCAGTACTTC.

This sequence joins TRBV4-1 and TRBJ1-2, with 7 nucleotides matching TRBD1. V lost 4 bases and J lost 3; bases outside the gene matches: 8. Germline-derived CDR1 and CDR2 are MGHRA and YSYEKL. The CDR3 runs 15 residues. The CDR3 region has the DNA TGCGCCAGCAGCCTAGCCGACAGGGCGCACTATGGCTACACCTTC. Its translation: CASSLADRAHYGYTF.

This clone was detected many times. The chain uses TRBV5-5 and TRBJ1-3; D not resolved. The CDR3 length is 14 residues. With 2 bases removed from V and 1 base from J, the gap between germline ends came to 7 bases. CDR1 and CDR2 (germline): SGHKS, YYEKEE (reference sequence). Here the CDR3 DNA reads TGTGCCAGCAGCTTTACCTCTTCTGGAAACACCATATATTTT. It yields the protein CASSFTSSGNTIYF.

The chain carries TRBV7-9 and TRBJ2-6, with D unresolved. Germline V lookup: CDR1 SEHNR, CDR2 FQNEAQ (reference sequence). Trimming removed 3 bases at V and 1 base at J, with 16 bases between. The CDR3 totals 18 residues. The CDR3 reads CASSFRDSITSGANVLTF. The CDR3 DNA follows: TGTGCCAGCAGCTTTCGCGATAGCATAACGTCTGGGGCCAACGTCCTGACTTTC.

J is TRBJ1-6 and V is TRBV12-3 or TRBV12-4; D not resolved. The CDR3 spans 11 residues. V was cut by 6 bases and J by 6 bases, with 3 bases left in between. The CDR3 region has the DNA TGTGCCAGCAGGGGTAATTCACCCCTCCACTTT. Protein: CASRGNSPLHF.

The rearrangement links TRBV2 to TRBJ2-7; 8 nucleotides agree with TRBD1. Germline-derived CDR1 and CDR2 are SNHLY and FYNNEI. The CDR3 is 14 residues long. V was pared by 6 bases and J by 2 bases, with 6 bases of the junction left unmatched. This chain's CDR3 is CASRPGQGTYEQYF. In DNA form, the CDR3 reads TGTGCCAGCAGACCAGGACAGGGAACCTACGAGCAGTACTTC.

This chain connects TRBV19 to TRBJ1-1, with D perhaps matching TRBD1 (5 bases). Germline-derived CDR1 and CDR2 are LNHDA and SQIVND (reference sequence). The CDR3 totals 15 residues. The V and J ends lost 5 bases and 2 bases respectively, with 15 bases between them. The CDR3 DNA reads TGTGCCAGTAGTCCGTTCGCCGGGGCCAACACTGAAGCTTTCTTT. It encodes CASSPFAGANTEAFF.

CDR3 sequence (DNA): TGCGCCAGCAGCCAAGCCGCAACCACAGGGTACGAGCAGTACTTC. Translation: CASSQAATTGYEQYF. The V and J genes are TRBV4-1 and TRBJ2-7; tentatively, D is TRBD1 (6 bases). The CDR3 length is 15 residues. Trimming cost V 1 base and J 4 bases, with 14 bases left between them. Germline lookup yields CDR1 MGHRA and CDR2 YSYEKL.

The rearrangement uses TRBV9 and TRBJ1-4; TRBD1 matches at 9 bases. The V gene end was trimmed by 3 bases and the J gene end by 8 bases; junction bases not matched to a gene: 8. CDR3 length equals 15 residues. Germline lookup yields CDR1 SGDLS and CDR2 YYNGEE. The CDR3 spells CASSALQGAREKLFF. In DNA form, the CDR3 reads TGTGCCAGCAGCGCCCTACAGGGGGCAAGAGAAAAACTGTTTTTT.

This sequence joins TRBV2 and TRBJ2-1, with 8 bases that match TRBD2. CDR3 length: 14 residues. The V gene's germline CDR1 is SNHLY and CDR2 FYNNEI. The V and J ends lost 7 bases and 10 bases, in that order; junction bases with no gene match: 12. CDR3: CASTTTSVRSEQFF. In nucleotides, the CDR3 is TGTGCCAGCACCACGACTAGCGTGAGGTCCGAGCAGTTCTTC.

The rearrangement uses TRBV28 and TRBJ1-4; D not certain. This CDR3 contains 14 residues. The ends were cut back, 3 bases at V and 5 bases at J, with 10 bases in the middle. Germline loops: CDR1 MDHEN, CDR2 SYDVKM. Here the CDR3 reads CASSFGVQNEKLFF. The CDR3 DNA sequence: TGTGCCAGCAGTTTTGGCGTCCAAAATGAAAAACTGTTTTTT.

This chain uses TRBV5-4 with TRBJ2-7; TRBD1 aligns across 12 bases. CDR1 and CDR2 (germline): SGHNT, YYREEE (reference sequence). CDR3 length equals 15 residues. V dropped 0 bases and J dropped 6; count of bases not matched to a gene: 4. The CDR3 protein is CASSLDGTGGREQYF. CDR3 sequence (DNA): TGTGCCAGCAGCTTGGACGGGACAGGGGGCCGCGAGCAGTACTTC. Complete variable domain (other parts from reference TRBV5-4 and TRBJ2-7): ETGVTQSPTHLIKTRGQQVTLRCSSQSGHNTVSWYQQALGQGPQFIFQYYREEENGRGNFPPRFSGLQFPNYSSELNVNALELDDSALYLCASSLDGTGGREQYFGPGTRLTVT.

CDR3 DNA sequence: TGTGCCAGCAGTTTTTCGGGTACCTACGAGCAGTACTTC. Its protein product is CASSFSGTYEQYF. The chain is built from TRBV28 and TRBJ2-7; D unresolved. Trimming stripped 3 bases from V and 2 bases from J, with 8 bases between. This CDR3 spans 13 amino acids. Germline-derived CDR1 and CDR2 are MDHEN and SYDVKM.

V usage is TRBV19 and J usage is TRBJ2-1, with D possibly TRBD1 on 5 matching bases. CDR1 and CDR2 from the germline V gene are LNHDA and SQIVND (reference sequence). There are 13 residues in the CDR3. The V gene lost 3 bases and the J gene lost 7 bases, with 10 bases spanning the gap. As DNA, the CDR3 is TGTGCCAGTAGTATTGGGGCCACGAATGAGCAGTTCTTC. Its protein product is CASSIGATNEQFF.

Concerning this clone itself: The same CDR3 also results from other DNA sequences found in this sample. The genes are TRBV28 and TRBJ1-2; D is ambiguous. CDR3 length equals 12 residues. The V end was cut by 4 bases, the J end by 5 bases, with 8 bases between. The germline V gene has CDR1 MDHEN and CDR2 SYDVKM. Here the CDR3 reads CASSSDSYGYTF. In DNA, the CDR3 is TGTGCCAGCAGTTCCGATTCGTATGGCTACACCTTC.